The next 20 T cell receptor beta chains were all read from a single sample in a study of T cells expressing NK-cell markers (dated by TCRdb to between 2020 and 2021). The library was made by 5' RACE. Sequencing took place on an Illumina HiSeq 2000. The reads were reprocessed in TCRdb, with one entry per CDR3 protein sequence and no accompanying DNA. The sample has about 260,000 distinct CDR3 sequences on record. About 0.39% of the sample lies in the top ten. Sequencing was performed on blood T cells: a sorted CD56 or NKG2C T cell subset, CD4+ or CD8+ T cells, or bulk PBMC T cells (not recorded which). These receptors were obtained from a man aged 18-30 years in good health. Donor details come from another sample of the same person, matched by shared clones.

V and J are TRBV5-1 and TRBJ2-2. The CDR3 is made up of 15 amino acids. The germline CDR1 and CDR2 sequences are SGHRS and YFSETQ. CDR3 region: CASSWTTQDTGELFF.

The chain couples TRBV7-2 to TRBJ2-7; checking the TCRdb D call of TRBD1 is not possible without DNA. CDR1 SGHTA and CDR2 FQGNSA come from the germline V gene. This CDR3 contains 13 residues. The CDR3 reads CASSFNRGREQYF.

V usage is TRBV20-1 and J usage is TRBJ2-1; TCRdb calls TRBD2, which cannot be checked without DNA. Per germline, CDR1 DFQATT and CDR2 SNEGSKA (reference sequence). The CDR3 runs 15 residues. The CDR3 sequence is CSAAKLAGLSNEQFF.

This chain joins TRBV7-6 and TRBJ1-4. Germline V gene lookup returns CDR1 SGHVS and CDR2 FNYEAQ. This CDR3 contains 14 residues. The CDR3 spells CASSPGILNEKLFF.

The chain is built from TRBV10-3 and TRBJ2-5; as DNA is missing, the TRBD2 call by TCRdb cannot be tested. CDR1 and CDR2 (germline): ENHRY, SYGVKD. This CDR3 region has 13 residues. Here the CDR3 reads CAIRGTTQETQYF.

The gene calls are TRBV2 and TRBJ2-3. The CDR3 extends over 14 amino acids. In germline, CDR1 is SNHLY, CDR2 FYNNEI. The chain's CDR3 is CASNPRWMENTQYF.

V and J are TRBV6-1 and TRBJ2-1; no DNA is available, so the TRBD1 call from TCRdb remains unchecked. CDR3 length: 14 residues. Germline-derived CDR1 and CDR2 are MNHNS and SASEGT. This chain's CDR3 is CASRTRVHRGEQFF.

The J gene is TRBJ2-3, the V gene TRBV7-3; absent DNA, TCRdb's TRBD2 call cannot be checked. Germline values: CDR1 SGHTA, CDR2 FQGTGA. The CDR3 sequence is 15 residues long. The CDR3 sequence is CASRTSGSETDTQYF.

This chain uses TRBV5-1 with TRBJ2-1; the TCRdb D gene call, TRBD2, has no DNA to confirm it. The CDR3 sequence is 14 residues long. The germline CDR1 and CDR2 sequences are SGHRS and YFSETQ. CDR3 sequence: CASNPDGRANEQFF.

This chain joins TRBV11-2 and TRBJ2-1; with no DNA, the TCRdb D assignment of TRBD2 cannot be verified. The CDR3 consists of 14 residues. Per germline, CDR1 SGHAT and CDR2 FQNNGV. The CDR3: CASRDPGTNNEQFF.

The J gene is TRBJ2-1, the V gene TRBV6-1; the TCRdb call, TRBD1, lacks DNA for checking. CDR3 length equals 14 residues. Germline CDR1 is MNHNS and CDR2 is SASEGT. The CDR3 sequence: CAGTVGSSYNEQFF.

This CDR3 reads CASSLGLAGITGELFF. This rearrangement joins TRBV5-1 to TRBJ2-2; TCRdb indicates TRBD2, and absent DNA this call remains unverified. Germline V lookup: CDR1 SGHRS, CDR2 YFSETQ. The CDR3 runs 16 residues.

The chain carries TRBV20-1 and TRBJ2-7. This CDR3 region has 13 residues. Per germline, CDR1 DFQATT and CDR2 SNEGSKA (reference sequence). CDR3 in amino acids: CSARRGSSYEQYF.

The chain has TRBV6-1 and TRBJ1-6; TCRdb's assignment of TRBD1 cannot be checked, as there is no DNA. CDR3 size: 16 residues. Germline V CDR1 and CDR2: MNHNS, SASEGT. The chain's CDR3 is CASSGGGTGIRSPLHF.

The CDR3 protein is CARPYSSGRSYNEQFF. The chain uses TRBV5-6 and TRBJ2-1; the D call from TCRdb, TRBD2, cannot be confirmed without DNA. Germline V CDR1 and CDR2: SGHDT, YYEEEE. This CDR3 spans 16 amino acids.

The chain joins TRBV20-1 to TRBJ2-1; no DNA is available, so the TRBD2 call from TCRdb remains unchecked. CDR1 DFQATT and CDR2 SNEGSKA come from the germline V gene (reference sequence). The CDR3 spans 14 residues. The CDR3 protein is CSAPRATSYNEQFF.

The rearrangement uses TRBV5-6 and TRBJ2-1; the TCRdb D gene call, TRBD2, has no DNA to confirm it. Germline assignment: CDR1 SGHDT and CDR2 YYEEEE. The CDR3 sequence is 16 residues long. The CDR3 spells CASSFLSGTLNGEQFF.

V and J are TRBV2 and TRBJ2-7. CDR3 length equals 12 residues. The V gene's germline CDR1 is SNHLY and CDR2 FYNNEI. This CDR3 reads CASSERWDEQYF.

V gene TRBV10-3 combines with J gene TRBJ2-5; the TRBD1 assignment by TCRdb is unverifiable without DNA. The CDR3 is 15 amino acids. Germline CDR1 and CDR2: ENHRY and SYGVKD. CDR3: CAISPTGQGAETQYF.

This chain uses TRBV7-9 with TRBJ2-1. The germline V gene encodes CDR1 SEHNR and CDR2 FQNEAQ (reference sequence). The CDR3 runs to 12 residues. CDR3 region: CASSLVTGEQFF.